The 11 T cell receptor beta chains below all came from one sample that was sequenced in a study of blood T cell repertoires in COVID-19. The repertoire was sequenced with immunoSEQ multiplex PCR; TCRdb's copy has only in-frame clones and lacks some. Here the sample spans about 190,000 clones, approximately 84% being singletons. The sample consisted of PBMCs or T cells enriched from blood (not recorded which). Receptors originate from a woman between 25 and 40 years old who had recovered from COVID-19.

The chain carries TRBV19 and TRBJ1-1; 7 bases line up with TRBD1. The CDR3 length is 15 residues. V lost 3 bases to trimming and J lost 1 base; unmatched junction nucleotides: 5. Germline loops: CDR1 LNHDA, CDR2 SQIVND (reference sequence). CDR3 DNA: TGTGCCAGTAGTATCGACAGGGCCCCGAACACTGAAGCTTTCTTT. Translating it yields CASSIDRAPNTEAFF.

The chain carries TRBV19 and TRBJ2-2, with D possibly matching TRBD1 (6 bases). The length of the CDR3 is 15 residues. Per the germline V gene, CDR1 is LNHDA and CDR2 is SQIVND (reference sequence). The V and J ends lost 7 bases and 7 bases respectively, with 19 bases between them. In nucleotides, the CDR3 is TGTGCCAGTACCACATCCGGGACAATGGTCGGGGAGCTGTTTTTT. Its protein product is CASTTSGTMVGELFF.

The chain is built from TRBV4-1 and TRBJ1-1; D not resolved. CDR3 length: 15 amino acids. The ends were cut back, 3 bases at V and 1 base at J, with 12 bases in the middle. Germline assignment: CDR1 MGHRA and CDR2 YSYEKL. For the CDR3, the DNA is TGCGCCAGCAGCCAGATCGGCCGACAGAACACTGAAGCTTTCTTT. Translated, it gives CASSQIGRQNTEAFF.

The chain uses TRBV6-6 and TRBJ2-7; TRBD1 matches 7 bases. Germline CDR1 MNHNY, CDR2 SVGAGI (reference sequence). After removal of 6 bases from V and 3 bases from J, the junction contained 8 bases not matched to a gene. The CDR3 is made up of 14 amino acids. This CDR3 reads CASRKTGSSYEQYV. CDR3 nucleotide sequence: TGTGCCAGCAGGAAGACAGGGTCTAGCTACGAGCAGTACGTC.

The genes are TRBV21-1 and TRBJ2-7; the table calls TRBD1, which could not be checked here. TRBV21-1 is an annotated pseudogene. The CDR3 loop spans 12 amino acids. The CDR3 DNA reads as TGTGCCAGCGGACAGTCCCTCTACGAGCAGTACGTC. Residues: CASGQSLYEQYV.

CDR3 sequence: CASSPGTWSNEKLFF. DNA for the CDR3: TGTGCCAGCAGCCCAGGGACTTGGTCTAATGAAAAACTGTTTTTT. The rearrangement joins TRBV3-1 (or the pseudogene TRBV3-2) to TRBJ1-4, with D maybe TRBD1 (5 bases). The CDR3 extends over 15 amino acids. The germline V gene encodes CDR1 LGHDT and CDR2 YNNKEL (reference sequence). Trimming took off 4 bases at V and 3 bases at J, with 12 bases between the two ends.

CDR3 protein: CASSSGKTGISPLHF. The CDR3 region has the DNA TGTGCCAGCAGCTCGGGAAAGACAGGGATTTCACCCCTCCACTTT. The chain recombines TRBV9 with TRBJ1-6; 7 bases are a match to TRBD1. Germline V gene data show CDR1 as SGDLS and CDR2 as YYNGEE. The CDR3 runs 15 residues. V gave up 4 bases and J gave up 9 bases; unmatched junction bases: 10.

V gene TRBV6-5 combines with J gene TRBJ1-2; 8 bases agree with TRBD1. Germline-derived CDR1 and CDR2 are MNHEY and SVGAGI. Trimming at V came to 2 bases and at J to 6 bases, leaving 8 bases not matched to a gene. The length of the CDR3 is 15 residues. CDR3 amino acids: CASSYLIRGLHGYTF. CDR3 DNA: TGTGCCAGCAGTTACCTAATCAGGGGGCTCCATGGCTACACCTTC.

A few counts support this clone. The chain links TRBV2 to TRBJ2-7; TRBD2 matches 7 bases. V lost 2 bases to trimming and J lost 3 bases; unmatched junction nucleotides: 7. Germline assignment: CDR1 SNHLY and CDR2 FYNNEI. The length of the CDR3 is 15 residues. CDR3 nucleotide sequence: TGTGCCAGCAGTGAACACGGGGGGAAGGGCTACGAGCAGTACTTC. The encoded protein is CASSEHGGKGYEQYF.

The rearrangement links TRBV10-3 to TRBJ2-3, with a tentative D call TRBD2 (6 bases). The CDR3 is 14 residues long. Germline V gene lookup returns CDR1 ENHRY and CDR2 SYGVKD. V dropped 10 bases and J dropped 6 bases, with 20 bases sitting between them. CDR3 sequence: CATRGSGASDTQYF. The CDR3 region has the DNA TGTGCCACCCGGGGTAGCGGAGCCTCCGATACGCAGTATTTT.

The CDR3 reads CASSYRGTKYNEQFF. CDR3 nucleotides: TGTGCCAGCAGTTACAGGGGTACTAAATACAATGAGCAGTTCTTC. The chain carries TRBV28 and TRBJ2-1, with 7 bases aligning to TRBD1. The germline gives CDR1 MDHEN, CDR2 SYDVKM. V trimming: 4 bases; J trimming: 4 bases; junction bases outside the gene matches: 7. CDR3 length: 15 amino acids.